These 26 T cell receptor beta chains were sequenced from one sample in a study of beta chain features in type 1 diabetes. Study-level points and caveats: Within each of all four CD4+ subsets, Type 1 diabetes patients had TCRB CDR3s that were moderately but significantly shorter.

These receptors' targets are unknown. Every isolated RNA sample was fully reverse transcribed, so sequencing captured expressed TCRB transcripts. The data were produced by immunoSEQ multiplex PCR, yet TCRdb's version contains in-frame clones alone and is incomplete. Among over 650,000 clones listed, around an eighth were seen once. Sequenced material: naive CD4+ T cells from blood. Every receptor here comes from a man aged 18-30 years with type 1 diabetes.

In this sample, this clone turned up once. CDR3 nucleotide sequence: TGCAGCGTTGTAGAGGGGGCAGGCACTGAAGCTTTCTTT. Translation gives CSVVEGAGTEAFF. The chain employs TRBV29-1 and TRBJ1-1, with TRBD1 matching over 7 bases. The V and J ends lost 4 bases and 4 bases, in that order; junction bases with no gene match: 6. Germline V CDR1 and CDR2: SQVTM, ANQGSEA. The CDR3 covers 13 residues.

This rearrangement joins TRBV4-1 to TRBJ1-2; 9 bases are shared with TRBD1. After removal of 4 bases from V and 4 bases from J, the junction contained 13 bases not matched to a gene. The CDR3 is made up of 17 amino acids. Germline assignment: CDR1 MGHRA and CDR2 YSYEKL. The DNA of the CDR3 is TGCGCCAGCAGCCTATCTCCCGGGACAGGGAGGAGCTATGGCTACACCTTC. Residues: CASSLSPGTGRSYGYTF.

The genes are TRBV30 and TRBJ2-1; D unclear. The CDR3 covers 11 residues. V was pared by 3 bases and J by 9 bases, with 9 bases between. Looked up from germline, CDR1 is GTSNPN and CDR2 is SVGIG (reference sequence). The CDR3 is CAWRALGEQFF. In DNA form, the CDR3 reads TGTGCCTGGAGGGCCTTGGGTGAGCAGTTCTTC.

The CDR3 nucleotides are TGTGCCAGCACTAGCGGGAGGACGGGAACCGGGGAGCTGTTTTTT. Amino acids: CASTSGRTGTGELFF. The chain couples TRBV18 to TRBJ2-2; 12 nucleotides agree with TRBD2. From germline, CDR1 is KGHSH and CDR2 LQKENI. CDR3 size: 15 residues. Unmatched junction bases numbered 6, after V lost 8 bases and J lost 5 bases.

V gene TRBV9 combines with J gene TRBJ1-4; D not resolved. Trimming removed 2 bases at V and 4 bases at J, with 12 bases between. The CDR3 has 15 amino acids. CDR1 and CDR2 (germline): SGDLS, YYNGEE. The CDR3 reads CASSVGKAFNEKLFF. The CDR3 nucleotides read TGTGCCAGCAGCGTGGGGAAAGCCTTTAATGAAAAACTGTTTTTT.

The CDR3 reads CASTGTVYQETQYF. CDR3 sequence (DNA): TGTGCCAGCACCGGGACTGTGTACCAAGAGACCCAGTACTTC. The J gene is TRBJ2-5, the V gene TRBV2; D might be TRBD2 (6 bases). The V end lost 7 bases, the J end lost 0 bases, and 12 bases lay between the germline ends. The length of the CDR3 is 14 residues. Germline-derived CDR1 and CDR2 are SNHLY and FYNNEI.

This clone has a handful of counts. The J gene is TRBJ2-3, the V gene TRBV11-2; D not resolved. Germline V gives CDR1 SGHAT, CDR2 FQNNGV. The CDR3 runs to 12 residues. Trimming took 4 bases from V and 2 from J, leaving 4 bases between them. In DNA, the CDR3 is TGTGCCAGCAGCTGGAACACAGATACGCAGTATTTT. Protein product: CASSWNTDTQYF.

The chain combines TRBV6-6 with TRBJ2-3; maybe TRBD2 (5 bases). Trimming pared 5 bases from V and 11 bases from J, leaving 11 bases between. The length of the CDR3 is 11 residues. The V gene's germline CDR1 is MNHNY and CDR2 SVGAGI (reference sequence). The CDR3 DNA reads TGTGCCAGCAGTGGACTCCTCGTGCAGTATTTT. It yields the protein CASSGLLVQYF.

The V call is TRBV27, the J call TRBJ1-2; D unresolved. Germline CDR1 and CDR2: MNHEY and SMNVEV (reference sequence). The CDR3 is made up of 13 amino acids. Trimming removed 1 base at V and 5 bases at J, with 8 bases between. The DNA for the CDR3 is TGTGCCAGCAGTTTATATCCGGGGTATGGCTACACCTTC. This codes for CASSLYPGYGYTF.

This clone came up a few times. The CDR3 protein is CASSREGGGADEQFF. CDR3 DNA: TGCGCCAGCAGCCGCGAGGGCGGTGGGGCCGATGAGCAGTTCTTC. The gene calls are TRBV5-1 and TRBJ2-1; D is tentatively TRBD1 or TRBD2 (5 bases each). V gave up 4 bases and J gave up 8 bases, with 19 bases separating them. In germline, CDR1 is SGHRS, CDR2 YFSETQ. This CDR3 comprises 15 residues.

This chain links TRBV5-1 with TRBJ2-2; D unresolved. Per germline, CDR1 SGHRS and CDR2 YFSETQ. Trimming removed 6 bases at V and 0 bases at J, with 9 bases between. The CDR3 length is 14 residues. CDR3 protein: CASNRVPNTGELFF. As DNA, the CDR3 is TGCGCCAGCAACCGGGTCCCGAACACCGGGGAGCTGTTTTTT.

The CDR3 bases are TGTGCCAGCAGCTTGGCCGGGACAGGGTCGGTTGAGCAGTTCTTC. Its translation: CASSLAGTGSVEQFF. The chain couples TRBV5-4 to TRBJ2-1; 9 bases map to TRBD1. The germline gives CDR1 SGHNT, CDR2 YYREEE (reference sequence). This CDR3 is 15 amino acids long. Unmatched junction bases numbered 7, after V lost 0 bases and J lost 9 bases.

The chain combines TRBV15 with TRBJ1-3; 7 nucleotides align to TRBD1. The V gene end was trimmed by 1 base and the J gene end by 1 base; junction bases not matched to a gene: 4. Germline V gene data show CDR1 as LNHNV and CDR2 as YYDKDF (reference sequence). This CDR3 comprises 16 residues. The chain's CDR3 is CATSRASTGSGNTIYF. The CDR3 bases are TGTGCCACCAGCAGAGCATCGACAGGGTCTGGAAACACCATATATTTT.

The rearrangement uses TRBV30 and TRBJ1-4; unclear D gene. This CDR3 comprises 15 residues. Trimming removed 0 bases from V and 0 bases from J, with 8 bases in between. The V gene's germline CDR1 is GTSNPN and CDR2 SVGIG (reference sequence). CDR3: CAWSVGVATNEKLFF. In DNA, the CDR3 is TGTGCCTGGAGTGTTGGAGTGGCAACTAATGAAAAACTGTTTTTT. The full variable domain, completed using reference TRBV30 and TRBJ1-4, is SQTIHQWPATLVQPVGSPLSLECTVEGTSNPNLYWYRQAAGRGLQLLFYSVGIGQISSEVPQNLSASRPQDRQFILSSKKLLLSDSGFYLCAWSVGVATNEKLFFGSGTQLSVL.

The rearrangement links TRBV10-3 to TRBJ1-5; D is undetermined. Germline CDR1 is ENHRY and CDR2 is SYGVKD. The CDR3 consists of 14 residues. The ends were cut back, 4 bases at V and 0 bases at J, with 7 bases in the middle. The chain's CDR3 is CAISVQASNQPQHF. CDR3 nucleotide sequence: TGTGCCATCAGTGTCCAGGCTAGCAATCAGCCCCAGCATTTT.

The chain is built from TRBV19 and TRBJ2-3; D remains ambiguous. Trimming cost V 5 bases and J 0 bases, with 6 bases left between them. The CDR3 length is 13 residues. Germline V gene data show CDR1 as LNHDA and CDR2 as SQIVND (reference sequence). The CDR3 region has the DNA TGTGCCAGTAGTGGCCAGAGCACAGATACGCAGTATTTT. Amino acids: CASSGQSTDTQYF.

This chain connects TRBV5-4 to TRBJ1-2; 7 bases are shared with TRBD1. The germline V gene encodes CDR1 SGHNT and CDR2 YYREEE (reference sequence). J gave up 7 bases and V 4 bases, and 13 bases lay outside the gene matches. This CDR3 spans 15 amino acids. The chain's CDR3 is CASSTGQRGSGGYTF. CDR3 DNA sequence: TGTGCCAGCAGCACGGGACAGAGGGGATCGGGTGGCTACACCTTC. Drawing the rest from reference TRBV5-4 and TRBJ1-2, the complete variable domain is ETGVTQSPTHLIKTRGQQVTLRCSSQSGHNTVSWYQQALGQGPQFIFQYYREEENGRGNFPPRFSGLQFPNYSSELNVNALELDDSALYLCASSTGQRGSGGYTFGSGTRLTVV.

This clone was seen more than once but under ten times. CDR3: CASSLQGGRTEAFF. CDR3 coding DNA: TGTGCCAGCAGCTTACAGGGCGGTCGAACTGAAGCTTTCTTT. The chain links TRBV7-9 to TRBJ1-1; D may be TRBD1 (5 bases). Germline values: CDR1 SEHNR, CDR2 FQNEAQ (reference sequence). V lost 2 bases to trimming and J lost 5 bases, with 12 bases between them. This CDR3 has 14 amino acids.

The sample holds a few counts of this clone. This chain joins TRBV5-4 and TRBJ1-4; no definite D call. This CDR3 region has 13 residues. V was trimmed by 2 bases and J by 8 bases, leaving 10 bases between them. Germline CDR1 and CDR2: SGHNT and YYREEE (reference sequence). CDR3 coding DNA: TGTGCCAGCAGCTTTTATACAGAGGAAAAACTGTTTTTT. The encoded protein is CASSFYTEEKLFF.

About this clone: Other DNA sequences in this specimen translate into the identical CDR3. V usage is TRBV7-9 and J usage is TRBJ1-2, with unresolved D. Trimming removed 5 bases from V and 7 bases from J, with 11 bases in between. Germline CDR1 reads SEHNR; CDR2 reads FQNEAQ (reference sequence). This CDR3 comprises 12 residues. CDR3 loop: CASSPSGVGYTF. The CDR3 nucleotides are TGTGCCAGCAGCCCCTCTGGGGTTGGCTACACCTTC. The full variable domain, rest sourced from reference TRBV7-9 and TRBJ1-2, is DTGVSQNPRHKITKRGQNVTFRCDPISEHNRLYWYRQTLGQGPEFLTYFQNEAQLEKSRLLSDRFSAERPKGSFSTLEIQRTEQGDSAMYLCASSPSGVGYTFGSGTRLTVV.

This clone has a handful of counts. J is TRBJ1-1 and V is TRBV7-2; D may be TRBD1 (5 bases). The CDR3 consists of 12 residues. The germline V gene has CDR1 SGHTA and CDR2 FQGNSA. Trimming took off 8 bases at V and 5 bases at J, with 12 bases between the two ends. CDR3 in amino acids: CASVRQFTEAFF. In DNA form, the CDR3 reads TGTGCCAGCGTTAGACAGTTTACTGAAGCTTTCTTT.

This clone was seen at least ten times. The chain couples TRBV30 to TRBJ2-1; D is possibly TRBD2 (7 bases). Trimming shortened V by 3 bases and J by 10 bases, and 19 bases separated the two germline ends. This CDR3 contains 14 residues. Germline V gene data show CDR1 as GTSNPN and CDR2 as SVGIG (reference sequence). The CDR3 protein is CAWRHGGAIREQFF. The CDR3 bases are TGTGCCTGGAGGCATGGGGGGGCCATACGGGAGCAGTTCTTC.

In its sample, this clone was seen a few times. This sequence joins TRBV7-9 and TRBJ2-4; TRBD1 is a possible D gene (5 bases). CDR1 and CDR2 (germline): SEHNR, FQNEAQ (reference sequence). This CDR3 is 14 amino acids long. The V and J ends lost 5 bases and 4 bases respectively, with 12 bases between them. The CDR3, as DNA: TGTGCCAGCAGCCCCGACAGCTCAAAAAACATTCAGTACTTC. This sequence encodes CASSPDSSKNIQYF. The full variable domain, completed using reference TRBV7-9 and TRBJ2-4, is DTGVSQNPRHKITKRGQNVTFRCDPISEHNRLYWYRQTLGQGPEFLTYFQNEAQLEKSRLLSDRFSAERPKGSFSTLEIQRTEQGDSAMYLCASSPDSSKNIQYFGAGTRLSVL.

The table lists this clone with a few counts. The chain has TRBV9 and TRBJ2-5; no reliable D call. Trimming took 4 bases from V and 2 from J, leaving 12 bases between them. This CDR3 has 14 residues. The germline CDR1 and CDR2 sequences are SGDLS and YYNGEE. CDR3 nucleotide sequence: TGTGCCAGCAGCCCCCTACAGATTCAAGAGACCCAGTACTTC. Protein: CASSPLQIQETQYF.

About this clone itself: Other DNA sequences in the same sample also yield this CDR3. The rearrangement joins TRBV30 to TRBJ2-1; D not certain. V gave up 0 bases and J gave up 0 bases, with 6 bases separating them. CDR1 and CDR2 from the germline V gene are GTSNPN and SVGIG (reference sequence). This CDR3 has 14 amino acids. The CDR3 here is CAWSVGSSYNEQFF. CDR3 sequence (DNA): TGTGCCTGGAGTGTTGGAAGCTCCTACAATGAGCAGTTCTTC.

The chain recombines TRBV7-2 with TRBJ2-4; D is undetermined. The germline V and J ends were trimmed by 1 base and 1 base, with 5 bases remaining between them. This CDR3 has 14 residues. The germline V gene encodes CDR1 SGHTA and CDR2 FQGNSA. CDR3 in DNA: TGTGCCAGCAGCTTAGAAGGGGCCAAAAACATTCAGTACTTC. The encoded protein is CASSLEGAKNIQYF.